These T cell receptor beta chains were read from a single sample in a study of cytomegalovirus exposure and HLA in healthy donors. Using immunoSEQ multiplex PCR, the repertoire was profiled, and TCRdb retains in-frame clones only, with some absent. The sample records 200,000 or so clones, approximately 84% being singletons. The sample consisted of PBMCs. These TCRs come from a woman in her twenties or thirties in good health and CMV-seropositive. Both conserved end residues are part of each CDR3. A D gene is named only where the DNA matches it firmly. Only some rows state a clone size, as once, few, many or a class for expanded clones.

v_gene: TRBV4-2
d_gene: NA
abundance: NA
j_gene: TRBJ2-3
CDR3nt: TGTGCCAGCAGCCAAGATCCTCTAGATTATACAGATACGCAGTATTTT
CDR3aa: CASSQDPLDYTDTQYF

v_gene: TRBV27
d_gene: TRBD2
abundance: NA
j_gene: TRBJ2-7
CDR3nt: TGTGCCAGCAGTGCGGAAGCGGGAGGGCCGTCTTCGGTCTCCTACGAGCAGTACTTC
CDR3aa: CASSAEAGGPSSVSYEQYF

v_gene: TRBV5-1
d_gene: NA
abundance: NA
j_gene: TRBJ1-4
CDR3nt: TGCGCCAGCAGCTTAGCGCTCACCACCAATGAAAAACTGTTTTTT
CDR3aa: CASSLALTTNEKLFF

v_gene: TRBV11-2
d_gene: NA
abundance: NA
j_gene: TRBJ1-1
CDR3nt: TGTGCCAGCAGCTTCGGAACGGGCACTGAAGCTTTCTTT
CDR3aa: CASSFGTGTEAFF

v_gene: TRBV2
d_gene: NA
abundance: NA
j_gene: TRBJ1-3
CDR3nt: TGTGCCAGCAGTGAATTGGGCGCGGGAAACACCATATATTTT
CDR3aa: CASSELGAGNTIYF

v_gene: TRBV10-1
d_gene: NA
abundance: few
j_gene: TRBJ1-1
CDR3nt: TGCGCCAGCAGTGAGTGGAGGAGCACTGAAGCTTTCTTT
CDR3aa: CASSEWRSTEAFF

v_gene: TRBV14
d_gene: TRBD2
abundance: once
j_gene: TRBJ2-2
CDR3nt: TGTGCCAGCAGCCAAGATCTTGTTATAGCGGGGATTACCGGGGAGCTGTTTTTT
CDR3aa: CASSQDLVIAGITGELFF

v_gene: TRBV5-6
d_gene: TRBD2
abundance: few
j_gene: TRBJ2-1
CDR3nt: TGTGCCAGCATACTAGCGGGGCACCTCAATGAGCAGTTCTTC
CDR3aa: CASILAGHLNEQFF

v_gene: TRBV9
d_gene: TRBD1
abundance: once
j_gene: TRBJ1-5
CDR3nt: TGTGCCAGCAGCGCCCACCCGGACAGGAGTGGCAATCAGCCCCAGCATTTT
CDR3aa: CASSAHPDRSGNQPQHF

v_gene: TRBV6-6
d_gene: TRBD2
abundance: NA
j_gene: TRBJ2-7
CDR3nt: TGTGCCAGCAGAACTAGCGGGAGCGAGGCCTACGAGCAGTACTTC
CDR3aa: CASRTSGSEAYEQYF

v_gene: TRBV15
d_gene: TRBD2
abundance: NA
j_gene: TRBJ2-5
CDR3nt: TGTGCCACCAGCAGTTGGGGACTAGCGGACCAAGAGACCCAGTACTTC
CDR3aa: CATSSWGLADQETQYF

v_gene: TRBV7-8
d_gene: TRBD2
abundance: NA
j_gene: TRBJ2-1
CDR3nt: TGTGCCAGCGGCGGGACTAGCTCCTACAATGAGCAGTTCTTC
CDR3aa: CASGGTSSYNEQFF

v_gene: TRBV4-1
d_gene: NA
abundance: NA
j_gene: TRBJ1-4
CDR3nt: TGCGCCAGCAGCACCGGGAACCCTAATGAAAAACTGTTTTTT
CDR3aa: CASSTGNPNEKLFF

v_gene: TRBV10-1
d_gene: NA
abundance: NA
j_gene: TRBJ2-7
CDR3nt: TGCGCCAGCAGTGTAGCGTCCGGGGACGAGCAGTACTTC
CDR3aa: CASSVASGDEQYF

v_gene: TRBV6-1
d_gene: TRBD1
abundance: NA
j_gene: TRBJ1-1
CDR3nt: TGTGCCAGCAGAGAGACAGGGGGAGCTTTCTTT
CDR3aa: CASRETGGAFF

v_gene: TRBV6-1
d_gene: NA
abundance: few
j_gene: TRBJ1-6
CDR3nt: TGTGCCAGCAGTGAGCGGATAACGGGGTCACCCCTCCACTTT
CDR3aa: CASSERITGSPLHF

v_gene: TRBV10-2
d_gene: TRBD2
abundance: NA
j_gene: TRBJ2-2
CDR3nt: TGCGCCAGCCGTAGGACTAGCGGGGGGGTGAACACCGGGGAGCTGTTTTTT
CDR3aa: CASRRTSGGVNTGELFF

v_gene: TRBV27
d_gene: NA
abundance: NA
j_gene: TRBJ1-2
CDR3nt: TGTGCCAGCAGTAGCCCGGGGGGAGGCCTCTATGGCTACACCTTC
CDR3aa: CASSSPGGGLYGYTF

v_gene: TRBV13
d_gene: TRBD2
abundance: NA
j_gene: TRBJ2-7
CDR3nt: TGTGCCAGCAGCTTAGGACTAGCGGGAGTGTTATACGAGCAGTACTTC
CDR3aa: CASSLGLAGVLYEQYF

v_gene: TRBV18
d_gene: TRBD2
abundance: NA
j_gene: TRBJ2-7
CDR3nt: TGTGCCAGCTCACCACTCGCGGGAGTGGACGAGCAGTACTTC
CDR3aa: CASSPLAGVDEQYF

v_gene: TRBV19
d_gene: NA
abundance: NA
j_gene: TRBJ2-5
CDR3nt: TGTGCCAGGAACGAAACAGGTTATCAAGAGACCCAGTACTTC
CDR3aa: CARNETGYQETQYF

v_gene: TRBV15
d_gene: NA
abundance: NA
j_gene: TRBJ2-7
CDR3nt: TGTGCCACCAGCAGAGGGACAACAATGAACTCAGCGGGTACGCCCTACGAGCAGTACTTC
CDR3aa: CATSRGTTMNSAGTPYEQYF

v_gene: TRBV28
d_gene: NA
abundance: NA
j_gene: TRBJ2-7
CDR3nt: TGTGCCAGCAGTTTAGGCCACGAGCAGTACTTC
CDR3aa: CASSLGHEQYF

v_gene: TRBV7-8
d_gene: NA
abundance: NA
j_gene: TRBJ1-2
CDR3nt: TGTGCCAGCAGCCGCCTTTCGGGGGGCCCTGACTATGGCTACACCTTC
CDR3aa: CASSRLSGGPDYGYTF

v_gene: TRBV5-6
d_gene: NA
abundance: NA
j_gene: TRBJ2-5
CDR3nt: TGTGCCAGCAGCCGACTATTAACCGAGACCCAGTACTTC
CDR3aa: CASSRLLTETQYF

v_gene: TRBV9
d_gene: NA
abundance: NA
j_gene: TRBJ2-7
CDR3nt: TGTGCCAGCAGCACCCGGGACTCGTCCTACGAGCAGTACTTC
CDR3aa: CASSTRDSSYEQYF

v_gene: TRBV2
d_gene: NA
abundance: few
j_gene: TRBJ2-7
CDR3nt: TGTGCCAGCAGTGAAGGGGAGTCACGGTCCTACGAGCAGTACTTC
CDR3aa: CASSEGESRSYEQYF

v_gene: TRBV18
d_gene: NA
abundance: NA
j_gene: TRBJ2-2
CDR3nt: TGTGCCAGCTCGCCTCGGGGGAACACCGGGGAGCTGTTTTTT
CDR3aa: CASSPRGNTGELFF

v_gene: TRBV29-1
d_gene: NA
abundance: once
j_gene: TRBJ1-1
CDR3nt: TGCAGCTCGTGGGAGGACACTGAAGCTTTCTTT
CDR3aa: CSSWEDTEAFF